These 11 T cell receptor beta chains share one sample of origin, sequenced in a study of patients and donors after allogeneic stem cell transplantation. TCRdb reprocessed the RT-PCR reads via MiXCR and lists one record per CDR3 protein. Among a few hundred thousand distinct CDR3 sequences listed, around 14% were seen once. The sample comprised blood, either unsorted or a sorted T cell fraction (not recorded which). Receptor source: a human donor who was either an allogeneic HSCT recipient or a stem cell or donor lymphocyte infusion donor (not recorded which). It is not recorded whose cells these are; they may come from a transplant donor.

The chain combines TRBV5-1 with TRBJ2-3, with a weak D call TRBD2 (6 bases). Trimming left V 0 bases short and J 5 bases short, with 10 bases between. The CDR3 sequence is 14 residues long. Germline values: CDR1 SGHRS, CDR2 YFSETQ. The CDR3 DNA is TGCGCCAGCAGCTTGGGGGCGCGGGGAGATACGCAGTATTTT. This codes for CASSLGARGDTQYF.

The V and J genes are TRBV2 and TRBJ2-3, with D perhaps matching TRBD1 or TRBD2 (5 bases each). The CDR3 is made up of 14 amino acids. Germline CDR1 SNHLY, CDR2 FYNNEI. V lost 4 bases and J 4 bases, leaving 12 bases between the germline ends. CDR3 nucleotide sequence: TGTGCCAGCAGTGTCCGGGACGTCCCAGATACGCAGTATTTT. Translation gives CASSVRDVPDTQYF.

The chain carries TRBV3-1 and TRBJ2-2; D remains unclear. CDR1 is LGHDT, CDR2 YNNKEL, per germline (reference sequence). This CDR3 comprises 14 residues. V lost 1 base, J lost 4 bases, and 7 bases lay in between. CDR3 protein: CASSQVVGTGELFF. The DNA for the CDR3 is TGTGCCAGCAGCCAAGTCGTCGGCACCGGGGAGCTGTTTTTT.

The chain has TRBV6-5 and TRBJ1-6, with 8 bases that match TRBD1. Trimming removed 0 bases from V and 10 bases from J; junction bases left unmatched: 2. CDR1 and CDR2 from the germline V gene are MNHEY and SVGAGI. This CDR3 comprises 14 residues. For the CDR3, the DNA is TGTGCCAGCAGTTACTCGTCAGGGGGCTCACCCCTCCACTTT. Its protein is CASSYSSGGSPLHF.

The sample holds a few counts of this clonotype. The chain couples TRBV7-9 to TRBJ2-5; D is tentatively TRBD1 or TRBD2 (5 bases each). Looked up from germline, CDR1 is SEHNR and CDR2 is FQNEAQ (reference sequence). Trimming left V 4 bases short and J 9 bases short, with 12 bases between. The CDR3 is made up of 12 amino acids. CDR3: CASSSHGDAQYF. As DNA, the CDR3 is TGTGCCAGCAGCTCACACGGGGACGCCCAGTACTTC.

This clonotype was seen more than once but under ten times. The CDR3 DNA reads TGCAGTGCTAGAGATACTGTTAGCCAGTGGACTAATGAAAAACTGTTTTTT. Translating gives CSARDTVSQWTNEKLFF. This chain connects TRBV20-1 to TRBJ1-4; no definite D call. The CDR3 has 17 residues. V was shortened by 0 bases and J by 2 bases, with 16 bases between the two germline ends. Per germline, CDR1 DFQATT and CDR2 SNEGSKA (reference sequence).

This clonotype was detected many times. The chain carries TRBV25-1 and TRBJ2-5; 7 positions agree with TRBD2. Germline V gene lookup returns CDR1 MGHDK and CDR2 SYGVNS. J gave up 5 bases and V 3 bases, and 6 bases lay outside the gene matches. The CDR3 has 14 amino acids. The CDR3 region has the DNA TGTGCCAGCAGTGATAGTGGGAGGGCGGAGACCCAGTACTTC. As protein: CASSDSGRAETQYF.

The rearrangement joins TRBV6-1 to TRBJ2-1, with 9 bases matching TRBD1. The germline V gene has CDR1 MNHNS and CDR2 SASEGT. Unmatched junction bases numbered 9, after V lost 6 bases and J lost 9 bases. This CDR3 is built from 14 residues. CDR3 bases: TGTGCCAGCAGAGGGACAGGGCCCCAGGGTGAGCAGTTCTTC. Amino acid sequence: CASRGTGPQGEQFF.

This clonotype was seen a handful of times. This rearrangement joins TRBV11-2 to TRBJ2-1, with 11 positions matching TRBD2. The CDR3 runs 15 residues. The ends lost 6 bases at V and 4 bases at J; junction bases unmatched: 5. Germline V lookup: CDR1 SGHAT, CDR2 FQNNGV. CDR3 nucleotides: TGTGCCAGCAGAATAGCGGGGGGGTCTTACAATGAGCAGTTCTTC. Amino acids: CASRIAGGSYNEQFF.

The sample holds many counts of this clonotype. The chain links TRBV7-2 to TRBJ2-7; D gene unclear. Germline CDR1 reads SGHTA; CDR2 reads FQGNSA. The CDR3 sequence is 15 residues long. V dropped 5 bases and J dropped 2 bases, with 16 bases sitting between them. CDR3 DNA sequence: TGTGCCAGCAGCCCCCCGTGGTCCGGTACCTACGAGCAGTACTTC. Translated: CASSPPWSGTYEQYF.

This clonotype came up many times. The V gene is TRBV7-9, the J gene TRBJ1-3, with D unresolved. This CDR3 region has 12 residues. Trimming shortened V by 6 bases and J by 4 bases, and 7 bases separated the two germline ends. Germline V gene data show CDR1 as SEHNR and CDR2 as FQNEAQ (reference sequence). CDR3 coding DNA: TGTGCCAGCAGACTCCCCGGAAACACCATATATTTT. As protein: CASRLPGNTIYF.